This note documents a single T cell receptor beta chain sequence. Antigen unknown. The germline gives CDR1 SGHNT, CDR2 YYREEE (reference sequence). The CDR3 covers 14 residues. With 9 bases clipped from V and 6 bases from J, the junction kept 12 bases outside the gene matches. The record originates from a study of shared clonotypes between healthy human individuals. Study-wide context: Donor ages ranged 18 to 49 years: a couple of women, a few men. General study points: Only blood was sampled, and tissue TCR repertoires likely differ from blood ones. Enrolling few donors narrowed the genetic and exposure-history diversity that was represented.

The naive CD8 subset, CD45RO-negative cells positively selected for CCR7, excluded terminally differentiated effector memory CD45RA+ cells. Sequencing was performed with immunoSEQ multiplex PCR; in TCRdb, only in-frame clones are kept and a portion is missing. This table holds about 1.9 million clones, roughly 93% found once. This clonotype was sampled from a man aged 18-30 years in good health. Some clones in this sample may be carry-over from other donors' samples. The specimen was naive CD8+ T cells from PBMCs. The J gene is TRBJ2-7, the V gene TRBV5-4; 10 positions match TRBD2. The CDR3 sequence is CAIQLAGGSVEQYF. The CDR3 DNA reads TGTGCCATACAATTAGCGGGAGGATCAGTCGAGCAGTACTTC.